This TCR beta chain was profiled in a study of CD8+ T cells in alopecia areata. About the study: Those treated were given oral tofacitinib at 5 to 10 mg twice daily.

Noted treatment: oral pan-JAK inhibitor, 5-10 mg twice daily. The authors sorted CD4+ and CD8+ T cells from PBMCs. Of note for this clone: The antigen remains unidentified.

Reverse transcription of extracted RNA yielded cDNA, which provided the sequencing template. Sequencing was performed with immunoSEQ multiplex PCR; in TCRdb, only in-frame clones are kept and a portion is missing. Of fewer than 250,000 clones listed, less than 50% were seen once; the top ten hold 2.6%. The CDR3 contains 16 residues. The J segment lost 5 bases and the V segment lost 2 bases, leaving 9 bases of the junction unmatched. Germline assignment: CDR1 SGHTA and CDR2 FQGNSA. Study observations and caveats: Elevated clonality characterized lesional scalp relative to normal scalp, particularly in alopecia totalis/universalis. Numerous expanded lesional clones remained in scalp and blood during tofacitinib.

The sequence came from a human donor with alopecia areata. Sample: CD4+ T cells sorted from blood, taken between weeks 36 and 40, from a patient treated with tofacitinib. The chain has TRBV7-2 and TRBJ2-5; TRBD1 matches at 9 bases. Written as DNA, the CDR3 is TGTGCCAGCAGCTTAATGGGACAGGGAAGCGTTGAGACCCAGTACTTC. Translation gives CASSLMGQGSVETQYF.